Shown below are 14 T cell receptor beta chains from a single sample sequenced in a study of blood T cell repertoires in COVID-19. Produced via immunoSEQ multiplex PCR; TCRdb's table is partial and in-frame only. The table lists some 200,000 clones, roughly 80% of them singletons. The sample taken for sequencing was peripheral blood. Every receptor here comes from a woman between 40 and 50 years old with COVID-19, enrolled during active disease.

The CDR3 nucleotides read TGTGCCAGCAGTTTCGGCAGGGTGACTGAAGCTTTCTTT. Protein: CASSFGRVTEAFF. V gene TRBV12-3 or TRBV12-4 combines with J gene TRBJ1-1; possible D gene TRBD1, 5 bases. V was trimmed by 3 bases and J by 5 bases, leaving 10 bases between them. This CDR3 is built from 13 residues.

The chain uses TRBV24-1 and TRBJ2-7; 7 bases are a match to TRBD1. Germline V gene data show CDR1 as KGHDR and CDR2 as SFDVKD. The CDR3 consists of 16 residues. V gave up 4 bases and J gave up 2 bases; unmatched junction bases: 10. The CDR3 loop is CATSDDRDSGTYEQYF. The CDR3 DNA follows: TGTGCCACCAGTGACGACCGGGACAGTGGCACCTACGAGCAGTACTTC.

The V gene is TRBV5-5, the J gene TRBJ2-1; TRBD2 matches 7 bases. J lost 8 bases, V lost 0 bases, and 8 bases had no gene match. CDR1 is SGHKS, CDR2 YYEKEE, per germline (reference sequence). The CDR3 runs 15 residues. The CDR3 sequence: CASSLVDGRRDEQFF. CDR3 in DNA: TGTGCCAGCAGCTTGGTTGACGGGAGGAGAGATGAGCAGTTCTTC.

This clone was seen only once. The chain combines TRBV7-9 with TRBJ2-2; TRBD2 matches at 7 bases. This CDR3 has 16 amino acids. V dropped 2 bases and J dropped 3; count of bases not matched to a gene: 6. From germline, CDR1 is SEHNR and CDR2 FQNEAQ (reference sequence). The CDR3 region has the DNA TGTGCCAGCAGCTTACGCGGGAGAGCTCACACCGGGGAGCTGTTTTTT. It is translated as CASSLRGRAHTGELFF. The variable domain in full, completed from reference TRBV7-9 and TRBJ2-2, reads DTGVSQNPRHKITKRGQNVTFRCDPISEHNRLYWYRQTLGQGPEFLTYFQNEAQLEKSRLLSDRFSAERPKGSFSTLEIQRTEQGDSAMYLCASSLRGRAHTGELFFGEGSRLTVL.

The V gene is TRBV3-1 (or the pseudogene TRBV3-2), the J gene TRBJ2-4; the match to TRBD2 covers 8 bases. CDR1 is LGHDT, CDR2 YNNKEL, per germline (reference sequence). The CDR3 contains 15 residues. V was pared by 4 bases and J by 4 bases, with 6 bases of the junction left unmatched. CDR3 coding DNA: TGTGCCAGCAGCCCCGGGAGGGGGGGGAAAAACATTCAGTACTTC. It is translated as CASSPGRGGKNIQYF.

The chain recombines TRBV10-2 with TRBJ2-5; TRBD1 might be the D (6 bases). The CDR3 has 15 residues. V shed 4 bases and J shed 5 bases, with 17 bases lying between them. CDR1 is WSHSY and CDR2 is SAAADI in the germline V gene. The CDR3 sequence: CASSADSGAGETQYF. DNA for the CDR3: TGCGCCAGCAGTGCGGACTCAGGGGCCGGGGAGACCCAGTACTTC.

This clone was counted between two and nine times. The chain has TRBV5-6 and TRBJ2-3, with no clear D. Trimming cost V 2 bases and J 1 base, with 14 bases left between them. Germline loops: CDR1 SGHDT, CDR2 YYEEEE. There are 16 residues in the CDR3. The CDR3: CASSLFAAARTDTQYF. DNA of the CDR3: TGTGCCAGCAGCTTATTTGCGGCGGCACGCACAGATACGCAGTATTTT.

The chain uses TRBV14 and TRBJ2-1; D possibly corresponds to TRBD1 (5 bases). Trimming cost V 6 bases and J 3 bases, with 15 bases left between them. This CDR3 is built from 15 residues. Germline V CDR1 and CDR2: SGHDN, FVKESK. CDR3 residues: CASSRSGSYYNEQFF. The CDR3 DNA reads TGTGCCAGCAGTCGATCAGGGTCTTACTACAATGAGCAGTTCTTC.

V is TRBV19 and J is TRBJ2-1; 8 bases agree with TRBD2. V shed 3 bases and J 7 bases; nucleotides not matched to a gene: 2. This CDR3 contains 13 residues. Germline values: CDR1 LNHDA, CDR2 SQIVND (reference sequence). The CDR3 DNA reads TGTGCCAGTAGTATGGGACTAGGTAATGAGCAGTTCTTC. It codes for CASSMGLGNEQFF.

The chain combines TRBV19 with TRBJ2-1; D unresolved. V lost 4 bases to trimming and J lost 1 base, with 11 bases between them. The germline CDR1 and CDR2 sequences are LNHDA and SQIVND (reference sequence). The CDR3 totals 15 residues. The CDR3 protein is CASSKMSSSYNEQFF. CDR3 coding DNA: TGTGCCAGTAGTAAGATGAGTTCTTCCTACAATGAGCAGTTCTTC.

The chain links TRBV7-2 to TRBJ2-1; 10 bases match TRBD2. CDR1 and CDR2 from the germline V gene are SGHTA and FQGNSA. Unmatched junction bases numbered 4, after V lost 5 bases and J lost 6 bases. The CDR3 is 14 residues long. Here the CDR3 reads CASSLGTSVNEQFF. The DNA of the CDR3 is TGTGCCAGCAGCCTCGGGACTAGCGTCAATGAGCAGTTCTTC. The full variable domain, rest sourced from reference TRBV7-2 and TRBJ2-1, is GAGVSQSPSNKVTEKGKDVELRCDPISGHTALYWYRQSLGQGLEFLIYFQGNSAPDKSGLPSDRFSAERTGGSVSTLTIQRTQQEDSAVYLCASSLGTSVNEQFFGPGTRLTVL.

The chain couples TRBV6-2 or TRBV6-3 to TRBJ2-3; 8 nucleotides agree with TRBD1. The CDR3 runs to 15 residues. Germline assignment: CDR1 MNHEY and CDR2 SVGEGT. Losses at the gene ends were 0 bases for V and 13 bases for J; bases not matched to a gene: 12. CDR3 residues: CASSYSSPRGQGKYF. The CDR3 DNA follows: TGTGCCAGCAGTTACTCGAGCCCCAGGGGGCAGGGGAAGTATTTT.

V usage is TRBV9 and J usage is TRBJ2-5, with TRBD2 as a possible D gene (6 bases). CDR1 and CDR2 (germline): SGDLS, YYNGEE. The length of the CDR3 is 14 residues. The germline V and J ends were trimmed by 0 bases and 5 bases, with 11 bases remaining between them. In nucleotides, the CDR3 is TGTGCCAGCAGCGTAGGCGGGGACCGGGAGACCCAGTACTTC. It translates to CASSVGGDRETQYF.

This clone was counted a single time. Within the sample, other DNA sequences also encode this same CDR3. The chain is built from TRBV7-6 and TRBJ2-2; 8 bases are shared with TRBD2. Germline CDR1 SGHVS, CDR2 FNYEAQ. J gave up 5 bases and V 3 bases, and 5 bases lay outside the gene matches. CDR3 length: 15 amino acids. In DNA form, the CDR3 reads TGTGCCAGCAGCTTGGCCGGGGGGGGGACCGGGGAGCTGTTTTTT. Protein sequence: CASSLAGGGTGELFF.